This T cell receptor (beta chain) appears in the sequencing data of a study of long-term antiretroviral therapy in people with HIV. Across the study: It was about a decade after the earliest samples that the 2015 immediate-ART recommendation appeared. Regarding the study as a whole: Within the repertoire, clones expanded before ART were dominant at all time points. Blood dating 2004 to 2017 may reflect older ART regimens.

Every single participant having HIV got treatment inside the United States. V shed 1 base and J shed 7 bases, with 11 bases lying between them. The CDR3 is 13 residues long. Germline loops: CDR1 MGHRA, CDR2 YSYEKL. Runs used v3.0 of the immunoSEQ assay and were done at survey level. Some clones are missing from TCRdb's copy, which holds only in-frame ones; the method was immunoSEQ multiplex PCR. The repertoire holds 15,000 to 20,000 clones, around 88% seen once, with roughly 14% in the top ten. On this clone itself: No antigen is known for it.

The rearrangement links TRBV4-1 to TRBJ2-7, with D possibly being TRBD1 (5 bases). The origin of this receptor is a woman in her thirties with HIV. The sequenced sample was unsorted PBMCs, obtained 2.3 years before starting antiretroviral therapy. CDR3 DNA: TGCGCCAGCAGCCAAGGGGGCCATCCGGAGCAGTACTTC. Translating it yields CASSQGGHPEQYF.